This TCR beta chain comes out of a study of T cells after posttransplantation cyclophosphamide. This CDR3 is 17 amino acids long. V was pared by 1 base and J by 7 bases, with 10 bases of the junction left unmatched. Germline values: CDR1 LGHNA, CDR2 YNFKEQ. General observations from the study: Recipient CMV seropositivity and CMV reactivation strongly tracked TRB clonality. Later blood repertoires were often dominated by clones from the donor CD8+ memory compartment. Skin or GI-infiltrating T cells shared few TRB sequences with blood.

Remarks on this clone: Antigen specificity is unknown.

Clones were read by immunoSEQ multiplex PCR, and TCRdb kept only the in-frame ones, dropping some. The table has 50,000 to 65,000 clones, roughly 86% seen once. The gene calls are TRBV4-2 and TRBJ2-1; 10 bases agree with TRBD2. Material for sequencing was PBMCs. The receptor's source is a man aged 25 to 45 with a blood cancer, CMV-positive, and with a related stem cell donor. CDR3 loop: CASSQGFKSGRVNEQFF. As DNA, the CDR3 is TGTGCCAGCAGCCAAGGGTTTAAAAGCGGGAGGGTAAATGAGCAGTTCTTC.